The clone carrying this TCR beta chain appeared a single time. As yet, its antigen is unknown. The data originate from a study of long-term antiretroviral therapy in people with HIV. In the study overall: The immediate-ART recommendation dates to 2015, and the earliest samples predate it by about a decade. Study-level points and caveats: At every time point, clones expanded before ART dominated the repertoire. Blood dating 2004 to 2017 may reflect older ART regimens.

At the survey level, the v3.0 immunoSEQ assay was run. Assay used: immunoSEQ multiplex PCR; TCRdb lists only in-frame clones, some missing. The data show around 15,000 clones, under 90% seen once. The CDR3 length is 16 residues. V was cut by 1 base and J by 8 bases, with 18 bases left in between. CDR1 SNHLY and CDR2 FYNNEI come from the germline V gene. Before they underwent DNA extraction, samples held about 1-10 million cryopreserved PBMC. The chain links TRBV2 to TRBJ2-1; TRBD2 is a possible D gene (7 bases). Sequences were derived from unsorted PBMCs, sampled 0.1 years after starting antiretroviral therapy. The clonotype was recovered from a man younger than 30 with HIV. The CDR3 region is CASSEGGGLPRDEQFF. The DNA for the CDR3 is TGTGCCAGCAGTGAAGGCGGGGGCCTACCGCGAGATGAGCAGTTCTTC. The variable domain in full, completed from reference TRBV2 and TRBJ2-1, reads EPEVTQTPSHQVTQMGQEVILRCVPISNHLYFYWYRQILGQKVEFLVSFYNNEISEKSEIFDDQFSVERPDGSNFTLKIRSTKLEDSAMYFCASSEGGGLPRDEQFFGPGTRLTVL.